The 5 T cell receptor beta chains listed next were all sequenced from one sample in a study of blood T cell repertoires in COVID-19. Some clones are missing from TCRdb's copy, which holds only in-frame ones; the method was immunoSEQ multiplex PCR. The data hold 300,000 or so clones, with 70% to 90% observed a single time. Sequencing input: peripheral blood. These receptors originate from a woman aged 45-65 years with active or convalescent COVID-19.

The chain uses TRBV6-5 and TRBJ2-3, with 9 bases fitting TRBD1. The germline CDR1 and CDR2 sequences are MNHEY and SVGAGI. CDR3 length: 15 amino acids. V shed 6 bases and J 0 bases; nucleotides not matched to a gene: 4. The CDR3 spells CASREGQGSTDTQYF. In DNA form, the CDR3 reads TGTGCCAGCAGAGAGGGACAGGGCAGCACAGATACGCAGTATTTT.

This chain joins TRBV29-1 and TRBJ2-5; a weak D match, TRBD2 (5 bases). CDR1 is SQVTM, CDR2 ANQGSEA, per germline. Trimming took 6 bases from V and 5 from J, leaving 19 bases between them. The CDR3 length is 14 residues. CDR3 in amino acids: CSVRRDPGPETQYF. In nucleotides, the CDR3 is TGCAGCGTACGTCGGGATCCAGGACCCGAGACCCAGTACTTC.

The CDR3 protein is CASSQGLAQEQFF. Written as DNA, the CDR3 is TGTGCCAGCAGCCAAGGGCTAGCGCAGGAGCAGTTCTTC. The genes are TRBV9 and TRBJ2-1; D may be TRBD2 (6 bases). The V gene lost 4 bases and the J gene lost 10 bases, with 15 bases spanning the gap. This CDR3 spans 13 amino acids. The germline V gene encodes CDR1 SGDLS and CDR2 YYNGEE. The whole variable domain, remainder taken from reference TRBV9 and TRBJ2-1, is DSGVTQTPKHLITATGQRVTLRCSPRSGDLSVYWYQQSLDQGLQFLIQYYNGEERAKGNILERFSAQQFPDLHSELNLSSLELGDSALYFCASSQGLAQEQFFGPGTRLTVL.

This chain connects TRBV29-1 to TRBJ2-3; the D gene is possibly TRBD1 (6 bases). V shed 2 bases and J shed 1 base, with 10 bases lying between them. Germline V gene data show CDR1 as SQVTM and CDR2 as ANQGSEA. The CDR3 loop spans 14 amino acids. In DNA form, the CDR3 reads TGCAGCGTTGAAACAGACAGGCGCACAGATACGCAGTATTTT. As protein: CSVETDRRTDTQYF.

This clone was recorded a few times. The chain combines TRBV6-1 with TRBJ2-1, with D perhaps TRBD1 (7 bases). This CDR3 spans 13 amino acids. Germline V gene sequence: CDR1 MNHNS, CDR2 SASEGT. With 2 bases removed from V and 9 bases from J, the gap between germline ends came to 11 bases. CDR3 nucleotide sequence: TGTGCCAGCAGTGAATGGCAGGGGGGTGAGCAGTTCTTC. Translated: CASSEWQGGEQFF.